The source of this T cell receptor (beta chain) is a study of beta chain features in type 1 diabetes. As for the study in general: All samples yielded 107,917,701 examined sorted cells.

V lost 7 bases, J lost 7 bases, and 15 bases lay in between. Germline assignment: CDR1 ENHRY and CDR2 SYGVKD. The CDR3 is 13 amino acids. Expressed TCRB transcripts got sequenced, as all isolated RNA was reverse transcribed. The assay was immunoSEQ multiplex PCR, and TCRdb's table has in-frame clones only and misses some. The sample lists over 150,000 clones, about 8.5% occurring once. This clone was observed many times. Its antigen is unknown. Findings and caveats of the study: Healthy donors had naive, central memory and Treg TCRB repertoires that appeared less similar than those seen among patients.

The chain joins TRBV10-3 to TRBJ2-3; D is perhaps TRBD2 (5 bases). The source is a man aged 18 to 30 in good health. Input material: central memory CD4+ T cells from blood. Written as DNA, the CDR3 is TGTGCCATCAAAAGCGGCCCGGTGTATACGCAGTATTTT. This gives the protein CAIKSGPVYTQYF.